The T cell receptor (beta chain) under discussion was sequenced for a study of blood T cell repertoires in COVID-19. TCRdb's copy holds only in-frame clones and misses some; the assay was immunoSEQ multiplex PCR. The top ten clones hold 15% to 17% of a sample with roughly 41,000 clones, approximately 85% of them seen once. Germline V gives CDR1 MNHEY, CDR2 SVGEGT. This CDR3 contains 12 residues. V was pared by 4 bases and J by 15 bases, with 16 bases between. Sequenced material: peripheral blood. This TCR came from a human donor in a cohort sampled during active COVID-19. The donor label of this sample is uncertain. The V gene is TRBV6-2 or TRBV6-3, the J gene TRBJ2-1; a possible D gene is TRBD2 (6 bases). The CDR3 protein is CASSLSEEGWFF. The CDR3 bases are TGTGCCAGCAGTTTAAGTGAGGAGGGTTGGTTCTTC.